This T cell receptor (beta chain) was observed in a study of blood T cell repertoires in COVID-19. On the study more broadly: Acute and convalescent COVID-19 specimens originated in the United States, Italy and Spain.

In assigning cohorts, the study relied on participant-reported clinical history. Authors' data handling: Estimated nucleated cell counts came from reference gene primer amplification. Measured with immunoSEQ multiplex PCR; TCRdb has only the in-frame clones, and not every one. That table furnishes V, J and clone size, whereas the DNA furnished D and trimming. The repertoire holds roughly 150,000 clones, just under 85% seen once, with around 6.2% in the top ten. The TCR was taken from a woman aged 40 to 50 who had recovered from COVID-19. Input material: PBMCs or T cells enriched from blood (not recorded which).

The chain's CDR3 is CASSLVPGESGYTF. CDR3 nucleotide sequence: TGTGCCAGCAGCTTAGTCCCAGGGGAGAGTGGCTACACCTTC. This chain links TRBV11-2 with TRBJ1-2; tentative D call: TRBD1 (6 bases). Trimming cost V 1 base and J 7 bases, with 13 bases left between them. The germline V gene has CDR1 SGHAT and CDR2 FQNNGV. The CDR3 extends over 14 amino acids.